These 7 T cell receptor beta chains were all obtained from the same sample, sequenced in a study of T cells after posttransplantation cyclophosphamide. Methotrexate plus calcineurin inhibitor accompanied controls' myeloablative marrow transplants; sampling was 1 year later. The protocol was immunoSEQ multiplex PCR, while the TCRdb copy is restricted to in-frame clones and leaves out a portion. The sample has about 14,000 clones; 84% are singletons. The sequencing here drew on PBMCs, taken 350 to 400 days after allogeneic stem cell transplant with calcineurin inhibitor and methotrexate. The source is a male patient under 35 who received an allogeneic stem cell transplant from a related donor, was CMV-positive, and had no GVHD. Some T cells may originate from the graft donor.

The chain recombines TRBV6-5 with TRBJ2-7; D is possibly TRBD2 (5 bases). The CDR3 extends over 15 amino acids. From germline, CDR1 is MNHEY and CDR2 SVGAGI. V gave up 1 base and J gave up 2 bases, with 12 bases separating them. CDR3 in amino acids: CASSYYGLATYEQYF. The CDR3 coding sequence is TGTGCCAGCAGTTACTACGGACTGGCCACCTACGAGCAGTACTTC.

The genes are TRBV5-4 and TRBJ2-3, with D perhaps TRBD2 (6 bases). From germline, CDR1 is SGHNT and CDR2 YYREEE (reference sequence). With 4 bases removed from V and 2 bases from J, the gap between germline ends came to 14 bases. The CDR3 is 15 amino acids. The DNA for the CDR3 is TGTGCCAGCAGCCTCCGGTTAGCGGTCACAGATACGCAGTATTTT. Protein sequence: CASSLRLAVTDTQYF.

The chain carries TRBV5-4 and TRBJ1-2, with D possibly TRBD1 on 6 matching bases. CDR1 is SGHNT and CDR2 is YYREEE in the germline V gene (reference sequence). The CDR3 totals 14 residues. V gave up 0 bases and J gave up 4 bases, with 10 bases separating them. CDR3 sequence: CASSLEGGIYGYTF. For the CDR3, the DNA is TGTGCCAGCAGCTTGGAAGGGGGTATCTATGGCTACACCTTC.

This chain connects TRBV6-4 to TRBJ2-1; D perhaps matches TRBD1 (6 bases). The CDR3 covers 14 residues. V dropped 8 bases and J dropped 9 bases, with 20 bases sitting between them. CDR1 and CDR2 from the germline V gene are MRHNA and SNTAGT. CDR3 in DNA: TGTGCCAGCGGTGTCGAAACACAGGGTGCTGAGCAGTTCTTC. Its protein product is CASGVETQGAEQFF.

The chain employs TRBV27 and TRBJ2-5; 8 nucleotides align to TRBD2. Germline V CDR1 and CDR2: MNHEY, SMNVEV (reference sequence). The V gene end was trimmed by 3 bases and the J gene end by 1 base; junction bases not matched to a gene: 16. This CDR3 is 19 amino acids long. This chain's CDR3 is CASSFTPPAGAPIQETQYF. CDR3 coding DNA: TGTGCCAGCAGTTTCACCCCCCCAGCGGGAGCCCCGATCCAAGAGACCCAGTACTTC.

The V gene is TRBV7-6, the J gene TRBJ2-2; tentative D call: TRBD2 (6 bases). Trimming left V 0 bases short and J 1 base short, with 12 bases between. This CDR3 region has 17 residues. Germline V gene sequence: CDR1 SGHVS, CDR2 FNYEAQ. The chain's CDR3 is CASSLALAEQNTGELFF. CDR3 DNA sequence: TGTGCCAGCAGCTTAGCGTTAGCGGAGCAGAACACCGGGGAGCTGTTTTTT.

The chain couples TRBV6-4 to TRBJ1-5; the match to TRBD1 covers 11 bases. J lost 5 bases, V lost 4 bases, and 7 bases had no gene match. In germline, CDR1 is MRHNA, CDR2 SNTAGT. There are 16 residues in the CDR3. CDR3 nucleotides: TGTGCCAGCAGTGCCCGGGACAGGGGGATCGATCAGCCCCAGCATTTT. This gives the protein CASSARDRGIDQPQHF.